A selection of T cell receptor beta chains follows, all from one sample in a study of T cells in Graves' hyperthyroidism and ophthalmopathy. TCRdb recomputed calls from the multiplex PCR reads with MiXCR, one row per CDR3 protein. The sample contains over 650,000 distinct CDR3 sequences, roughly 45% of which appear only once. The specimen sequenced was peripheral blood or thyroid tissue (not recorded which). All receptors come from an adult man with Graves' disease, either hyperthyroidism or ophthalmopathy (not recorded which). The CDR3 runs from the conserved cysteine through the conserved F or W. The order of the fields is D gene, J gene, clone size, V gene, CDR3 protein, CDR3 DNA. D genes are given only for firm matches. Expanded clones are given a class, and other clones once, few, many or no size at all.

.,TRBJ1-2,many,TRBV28,CAIRDPNYGYTF,TGTGCCATCAGGGACCCTAACTATGGCTACACCTTC
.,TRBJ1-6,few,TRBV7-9,CASSSDTYSPLHF,TGTGCCAGCAGTTCGGACACCTATTCACCCCTCCACTTT
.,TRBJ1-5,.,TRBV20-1,CSAIKTGSRNQPQHF,TGCAGTGCTATAAAAACAGGGTCGCGCAATCAGCCCCAGCATTTT
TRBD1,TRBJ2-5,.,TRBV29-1,CSVTGGGETQYF,TGCAGCGTGACAGGGGGCGGGGAGACCCAGTACTTC
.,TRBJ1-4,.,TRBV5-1,CASSLDRAEKLFF,TGCGCCAGCAGCTTGGACAGGGCTGAAAAACTGTTTTTT
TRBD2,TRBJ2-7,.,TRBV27,CASRSGLAGEQYF,TGTGCCAGCAGGTCCGGCCTAGCGGGCGAGCAGTACTTC
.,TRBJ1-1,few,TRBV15,CATRGFGGAEAFF,TGTGCCACGCGGGGTTTTGGTGGGGCTGAAGCTTTCTTT
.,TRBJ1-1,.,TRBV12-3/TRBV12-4,CASSFGRHNTEAFF,TGTGCCAGCAGTTTTGGGAGGCACAACACTGAAGCTTTCTTT
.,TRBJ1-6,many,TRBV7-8,CASSDEGPLHF,TGTGCCAGCAGCGACGAGGGACCCCTCCACTTT
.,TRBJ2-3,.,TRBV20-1,CSARDAGYNTDTQYF,TGCAGTGCTAGAGATGCCGGCTACAACACAGATACGCAGTATTTT
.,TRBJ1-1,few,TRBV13,CASSPRVNEAFF,TGTGCCAGCAGCCCCAGGGTGAATGAAGCTTTCTTT
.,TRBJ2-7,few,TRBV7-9,CASSLSIIRNDRYSYEQYF,TGTGCCAGCAGCTTATCCATCATAAGAAACGACAGGTACTCCTACGAGCAGTACTTC
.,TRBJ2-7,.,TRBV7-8,CASSMAGLLPYEQYF,TGTGCCAGTAGTATGGCAGGACTCCTCCCCTACGAGCAGTACTTC
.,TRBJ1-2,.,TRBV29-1,CSVEETGLLLYGYTF,TGCAGCGTTGAAGAGACGGGACTCCTTCTCTATGGCTACACCTTC
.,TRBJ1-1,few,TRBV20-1,CSAPFLTGEAFF,TGCAGTGCTCCCTTCCTGACGGGTGAAGCTTTCTTT
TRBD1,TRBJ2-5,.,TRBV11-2,CASSDWTGQETQYF,TGTGCCAGCAGTGATTGGACAGGGCAAGAGACCCAGTACTTC